The T cell receptor (beta chain) under discussion was sequenced for a study of cytomegalovirus exposure and HLA in healthy donors. In the case of this clone: No antigen is known for it.

Regarding the study as a whole: Cytomegalovirus association was assigned to about 180 TCR beta chains. Most TCR sequences were rare, but some public TCRs occurred in many donors. The study carried out a later analysis of TCR beta sequences. It associated roughly 17,000 of them with specific HLA alleles at a false discovery rate of 0.05. In a later analysis, common viral pathogens appeared linked to several of the most significant clusters.

PCR used 60 Vbeta primers and 13 Jbeta primers. Profiling relied on immunoSEQ multiplex PCR, and the TCRdb table lists in-frame clones only, not all of them. The profile shows around 78,000 clones, less than 85% of them singletons. The sequenced sample was PBMCs. This TCR came from a male donor in good health and CMV-seronegative.

The CDR3, as DNA: TGTGCCAGCTCACCACTATCCGGGACTAGCGGGGTTGCAGATACGCAGTATTTT. Protein product: CASSPLSGTSGVADTQYF. The J gene is TRBJ2-3, the V gene TRBV18, with 13 bases that match TRBD2. Germline trimming cut 1 base from V and 4 bases from J; bases unmatched to any gene: 8. CDR3 length: 18 amino acids. Germline V gene sequence: CDR1 KGHSH, CDR2 LQKENI.